This TCR beta chain stems from a study of early stage breast cancer tumors. The overall study: Most invasive tumors, about 75% of the 16, were ER+/PR+/HER2-. Invasive lobular carcinomas made up about 30% of the 12 ER+/PR+/HER2- tumors. Findings and limits, study-wide: Tumors had approximately 2.7-fold higher T cell density than normal breast.

Of note for this clone: The antigen remains undetermined.

Assay used: immunoSEQ multiplex PCR; TCRdb lists only in-frame clones, some missing. In the table there are tens of thousands of clones, 70% to 80% of which are singletons. Germline V gene lookup returns CDR1 MDHEN and CDR2 SYDVKM. The ends were cut back, 5 bases at V and 0 bases at J, with 14 bases in the middle. CDR3 size: 15 residues. The sample taken for sequencing was blood. This clonotype was obtained from a person in their sixties with breast cancer. This chain links TRBV28 with TRBJ2-7; possibly TRBD1 for D (6 bases). DNA for the CDR3: TGTGCCAGCAGTCCAGCTGACAGGAGCTCCTACGAGCAGTACTTC. Translating it yields CASSPADRSSYEQYF. Looking up the rest from reference TRBV28 and TRBJ2-7 gives the full variable domain: DVKVTQSSRYLVKRTGEKVFLECVQDMDHENMFWYRQDPGLGLRLIYFSYDVKMKEKGDIPEGYSVSREKKERFSLILESASTNQTSMYLCASSPADRSSYEQYFGPGTRLTVT.